This T cell receptor (beta chain) emerged from a study of beta chain features in type 1 diabetes. This clone was counted a few times. The antigen is not known. Study-level points and caveats: Among patients, naive, central memory and Treg TCRB repertoires appeared more similar than among healthy donors.

Reverse transcription of all isolated RNA meant that expressed TCRB transcripts were sequenced. For naive, central memory and regulatory T cell samples, reads averaged roughly 4 million. Method: immunoSEQ multiplex PCR; TCRdb's copy keeps in-frame clones and lacks some. The sample includes 350,000 to 450,000 clones, approximately 13% of them seen just once. Sequencing input: naive CD4+ T cells from blood. The clonotype comes from a man between 25 and 39 years old in good health.

CDR3 region: CASSDRQPNEQFF. CDR3 bases: TGTGCCAGCAGCGACCGACAGCCGAATGAGCAGTTCTTC. The chain links TRBV9 to TRBJ2-1, with a weak D call TRBD1 (5 bases). V dropped 3 bases and J dropped 7 bases, with 11 bases sitting between them. The CDR3 runs 13 residues. Germline V lookup: CDR1 SGDLS, CDR2 YYNGEE.